Listed below are T cell receptor beta chains from one sample, sequenced in a study of blood T cells in healthy people across ages. TCRdb processed the 5' RACE reads anew with MiXCR; each CDR3 protein has one entry. The sample has about 1,000,000 distinct CDR3 sequences, 35% to 55% seen once. Source material: blood. The receptors derive from a woman between 55 and 75 years old in good health. The CDR3 runs from the conserved cysteine through the conserved F or W. Each record gives: V gene, J gene, D gene, clone size, CDR3 DNA, CDR3 protein. D genes are given only for firm matches. Clone size is given for some rows only: seen once, a few or many times, or a class if the clone is expanded.

>TRBV20-1|TRBJ1-5|NA|NA
TGCAGTGCTAGAGATCCGAGGGCTGGGCTAAGGCCCCAGCATTTT
CSARDPRAGLRPQHF
>TRBV25-1|TRBJ2-2|TRBD1|NA
TGTGCCAGCAGTGAAATGAGGGGGCGCCCCGGGGAGCTGTTTTTT
CASSEMRGRPGELFF
>TRBV3-1|TRBJ2-4|TRBD2|NA
TGTGCCAGCAGCCGAGGACTAGCGGGAGTTGCCTACAATGAGCAGTACTTC
CASSRGLAGVAYNEQYF
>TRBV14|TRBJ2-1|NA|NA
TGTGCCAGCAGCCCTACCCAATACAATGAGCAGTTCTTC
CASSPTQYNEQFF
>TRBV12-3/TRBV12-4|TRBJ1-5|TRBD1|NA
TGTGCCAACAGCCAGGGACAGGGGAGTCAGCCCCAGCATTTT
CANSQGQGSQPQHF
>TRBV20-1|TRBJ1-1|NA|few
TGCAGTGCGAGCGGACGGGAGAACACTGAAGCTTTCTTT
CSASGRENTEAFF
>TRBV6-5|TRBJ1-2|NA|NA
TGTGCCAGCAGTTACCTGCAGGGGAGGAACTATGGCTACACCTTC
CASSYLQGRNYGYTF
>TRBV29-1|TRBJ2-7|NA|many
TGCAGCGTGGAAGAGGGGGACGAGCAGTACTTC
CSVEEGDEQYF
>TRBV3-1|TRBJ2-1|TRBD2|NA
TGTGCCAGCAGCCAAGACGTGCCTAGCGGGGCTGACAATGAGCAGTTCTTC
CASSQDVPSGADNEQFF
>TRBV18|TRBJ2-5|NA|NA
TGTGCCAGCTCACCAATCACGGGAGAGACCCAGTACTTC
CASSPITGETQYF
>TRBV4-1|TRBJ2-7|NA|NA
TGCGCCAGCAGCCATGAGGACGTAAGATCCTACGAGCAGTACTTC
CASSHEDVRSYEQYF
>TRBV7-2|TRBJ2-5|NA|NA
TGTGCCAGCAGCCCCGAACAGCTCCAAGAGACCCAGTACTTC
CASSPEQLQETQYF
>TRBV7-6|TRBJ2-1|TRBD2|NA
TGTGCCAGCAGCTCCAGCGGGGGGGGTGGAAACAATGAGCAGTTCTTC
CASSSSGGGGNNEQFF
>TRBV4-1|TRBJ2-6|NA|few
TGCGCCAGCAGCCAAGAAACGGTGGGGACTGGGGCCAACGTCCTGACTTTC
CASSQETVGTGANVLTF
>TRBV12-3/TRBV12-4|TRBJ2-1|NA|few
TGTGCCAGCACCCTCGGGATTAATGAGCAGTTCTTC
CASTLGINEQFF
>TRBV4-2|TRBJ2-1|TRBD1|NA
TGTGCCAGCAGCAATCAGGGGGAATCCTACAATGAGCAGTTCTTC
CASSNQGESYNEQFF
>TRBV7-2|TRBJ2-5|TRBD2|NA
TGTGCCAGCAGCTTAGGTTTCGGGCTAGCGGGGCAAGAGACCCAGTACTTC
CASSLGFGLAGQETQYF
>TRBV12-5|TRBJ2-2|TRBD2|NA
TGTGCTAGTGGTTTGGACCGGACTAGGCTGAACACCGGGGAGCTGTTTTTT
CASGLDRTRLNTGELFF
>TRBV3-1|TRBJ2-6|NA|NA
TGTGCCAGCAGCCCACGGGGGACCTCTGGGGCCAACGTCCTGACTTTC
CASSPRGTSGANVLTF
>TRBV2|TRBJ2-1|NA|few
TGTGCCAGCAGGGACTTTCCAGGGCTAGCTTCGACTGACTACAATGAGCAGTTCTTC
CASRDFPGLASTDYNEQFF
>TRBV11-3|TRBJ1-5|NA|NA
TGTCACAATCAGCCCCAGCATTTT
CHNQPQHF
>TRBV20-1|TRBJ1-2|TRBD1|NA
TGCAGTGCTATCCCGGCGGCACAGGGGGACTATGGCTACACCTTC
CSAIPAAQGDYGYTF
>TRBV5-6|TRBJ2-3|NA|NA
TGTGCCGGCAGCGTGGGGATATCTAGCACAGATACGCAGTATTTT
CAGSVGISSTDTQYF
>TRBV30|TRBJ2-7|TRBD2|NA
TGTGCCTGGAGTGTAGGAGCGGGAGTTCAGTACGAGCAGTACTTC
CAWSVGAGVQYEQYF
>TRBV7-8|TRBJ2-4|NA|few
TGTGCCAGCAGCCCCAGACAGGTTACCTTAGCCAAAAACATTCAGTACTTC
CASSPRQVTLAKNIQYF
>TRBV28|TRBJ2-5|NA|NA
TGTGCCAGCAGTTTAATGGCAGGGTGGGGGGAACCCCAAGAGACCCAGTACTTC
CASSLMAGWGEPQETQYF
>TRBV20-1|TRBJ2-5|TRBD1|many
TGCAGTGCGCCCTCTCCGGGACAGGTGACAAAAGAGACCCAGTACTTC
CSAPSPGQVTKETQYF
>TRBV4-1|TRBJ2-2|NA|few
TGCGCCAGCAGCCAAGATCGGTCGGCCGTATACGGGGAGCTGTTTTTT
CASSQDRSAVYGELFF
>TRBV18|TRBJ2-7|TRBD1|NA
TGTGCCAGCTCACCACGCCGACAGGGGTCCGAGCAGTACTTC
CASSPRRQGSEQYF
>TRBV5-5|TRBJ2-7|NA|NA
TGTGCCAGCAGCCCGGAGGGACCCCGATCCGAGCAGTACTTC
CASSPEGPRSEQYF
>TRBV6-5|TRBJ2-4|NA|NA
TGTGCCAGCAGTGACCCGACAGGGAGGAACATTCAGTACTTC
CASSDPTGRNIQYF
>TRBV4-1|TRBJ2-4|NA|few
TGCGCCAGCAGCCCAGGTGTTACAGGGATTTTAGCCAAAAACATTCAGTACTTC
CASSPGVTGILAKNIQYF
>TRBV6-5|TRBJ2-6|TRBD1|NA
TGTGCCAGCAGTTCCTTGACAGGGGGCCTGTTTGGGGCCAACGTCCTGACTTTC
CASSSLTGGLFGANVLTF
>TRBV10-3|TRBJ1-4|TRBD1|NA
TGTGCCATCAGGCCGGGACAGGGGACTGGAAAACTGTTTTTT
CAIRPGQGTGKLFF
>TRBV5-1|TRBJ2-5|TRBD2|NA
TGCGCCAGCAGCTTTGATAGCGGGGTTCCCCGAGAGACCCAGTACTTC
CASSFDSGVPRETQYF
>TRBV6-5|TRBJ2-5|TRBD1|NA
TGTGCCAGCAGGGGGGGACAGGGTCATGAGCAGTACTTC
CASRGGQGHEQYF
>TRBV20-1|TRBJ2-1|NA|NA
TGCAGTGCTAGAGACGGATCCACCTACAATGAGCAGTTCTTC
CSARDGSTYNEQFF
>TRBV27|TRBJ1-2|TRBD1|NA
TGTGCCAGCAGTCCGTTGACAGGGATTTATGGCTACACCTTC
CASSPLTGIYGYTF